This is a list of T cell receptor beta chains from one sample in a study of CD8 T cells in Susac syndrome. TCRdb called the immunoSEQ multiplex PCR reads again in MiXCR, with one record for every CDR3 protein. The sample lists around 170,000 distinct CDR3 sequences; 95% were seen once. Sequences were obtained from CD8+ T cells from PBMCs. These receptors were obtained from a human donor with Susac syndrome. CDR3s include the opening cysteine and the closing phenylalanine or tryptophan. Each record gives: J gene, V gene, D gene, CDR3 protein, CDR3 DNA. D genes are given only for firm matches.

j_gene: TRBJ2-1
v_gene: TRBV6-6
d_gene: TRBD2
CDR3aa: CASKTSGGAYNEQFF
CDR3nt: TGTGCCAGCAAGACTAGCGGGGGGGCCTACAATGAGCAGTTCTTC

j_gene: TRBJ2-7
v_gene: TRBV11-2
d_gene: .
CDR3aa: CASSEGGELSYEQYF
CDR3nt: TGTGCCAGCAGCGAGGGGGGGGAGCTCTCCTACGAGCAGTACTTC

j_gene: TRBJ2-3
v_gene: TRBV9
d_gene: .
CDR3aa: CASSVSARGASDTQYF
CDR3nt: TGTGCCAGCAGCGTTAGTGCCCGGGGGGCGAGTGATACGCAGTATTTT

j_gene: TRBJ2-5
v_gene: TRBV5-1
d_gene: .
CDR3aa: CASSSQDATDQETQYF
CDR3nt: TGCGCCAGCAGCTCCCAAGATGCGACGGACCAAGAGACCCAGTACTTC

j_gene: TRBJ2-3
v_gene: TRBV28
d_gene: .
CDR3aa: CASSAVGFRTTTDTQYF
CDR3nt: TGTGCCAGCAGTGCGGTGGGTTTCCGCACTACCACAGATACGCAGTATTTT

j_gene: TRBJ2-5
v_gene: TRBV12-3/TRBV12-4
d_gene: .
CDR3aa: CASSTATTGTQYF
CDR3nt: TGTGCCAGCAGTACAGCTACCACGGGGACCCAGTACTTC

j_gene: TRBJ2-7
v_gene: TRBV11-2
d_gene: TRBD1
CDR3aa: CASSLQGVYHEQYF
CDR3nt: TGTGCCAGCAGCTTACAGGGGGTGTATCACGAGCAGTACTTC

j_gene: TRBJ2-7
v_gene: TRBV7-9
d_gene: .
CDR3aa: CASSLGGHSYEQYF
CDR3nt: TGTGCCAGCAGCTTGGGTGGGCACTCCTACGAGCAGTACTTC

j_gene: TRBJ2-1
v_gene: TRBV9
d_gene: .
CDR3aa: CASSVATGGATDNEQFF
CDR3nt: TGTGCCAGCAGCGTAGCTACTGGAGGAGCGACTGACAATGAGCAGTTCTTC

j_gene: TRBJ2-4
v_gene: TRBV7-8
d_gene: .
CDR3aa: CASSARATAKNIQYF
CDR3nt: TGTGCCAGCAGCGCGAGGGCTACAGCAAAAAACATTCAGTACTTC

j_gene: TRBJ2-7
v_gene: TRBV27
d_gene: TRBD1
CDR3aa: CASKTGQRYDEQYF
CDR3nt: TGTGCCAGCAAAACGGGACAGAGGTACGACGAGCAGTACTTC

j_gene: TRBJ1-5
v_gene: TRBV4-1
d_gene: .
CDR3aa: CASSQDPTAYSNQPQHF
CDR3nt: TGCGCCAGCAGCCAAGACCCTACAGCTTATAGCAATCAGCCCCAGCATTTT

j_gene: TRBJ2-1
v_gene: TRBV12-3/TRBV12-4
d_gene: TRBD2
CDR3aa: CASSRGLAGDNEQFF
CDR3nt: TGTGCCAGCAGTCGGGGACTAGCGGGAGACAATGAGCAGTTCTTC

j_gene: TRBJ1-2
v_gene: TRBV7-2
d_gene: .
CDR3aa: CASSLSSSDYGYTF
CDR3nt: TGTGCCAGCAGCTTAAGTTCGTCGGACTATGGCTACACCTTC

j_gene: TRBJ2-1
v_gene: TRBV12-5
d_gene: .
CDR3aa: CASGLVHNEQFF
CDR3nt: TGTGCTAGTGGTTTGGTACACAATGAGCAGTTCTTC

j_gene: TRBJ2-7
v_gene: TRBV10-2
d_gene: TRBD2
CDR3aa: CASSGSSGGYEQYF
CDR3nt: TGCGCCAGCAGTGGCTCTAGCGGGGGTTACGAGCAGTACTTC

j_gene: TRBJ2-7
v_gene: TRBV6-5
d_gene: TRBD1
CDR3aa: CASSYSRDRGEYEQYF
CDR3nt: TGTGCCAGCAGTTACTCGAGGGACAGGGGCGAGTACGAGCAGTACTTC

j_gene: TRBJ1-1
v_gene: TRBV30
d_gene: .
CDR3aa: CAWSDSWGTEAFF
CDR3nt: TGTGCCTGGAGTGATAGTTGGGGCACTGAAGCTTTCTTT

j_gene: TRBJ1-4
v_gene: TRBV7-9
d_gene: .
CDR3aa: CASSSSYGDNEKLFF
CDR3nt: TGTGCCAGCAGCTCGTCGTACGGGGATAATGAAAAACTGTTTTTT

j_gene: TRBJ2-3
v_gene: TRBV9
d_gene: .
CDR3aa: CASSVIAASDTQYF
CDR3nt: TGTGCCAGCAGCGTAATCGCTGCCTCAGATACGCAGTATTTT

j_gene: TRBJ1-1
v_gene: TRBV9
d_gene: TRBD1
CDR3aa: CASSAKQGSVTEAFF
CDR3nt: TGTGCCAGCAGCGCCAAACAGGGGAGTGTGACTGAAGCTTTCTTT

j_gene: TRBJ1-1
v_gene: TRBV13
d_gene: .
CDR3aa: CASSYQTGGTEAFF
CDR3nt: TGTGCCAGCAGCTACCAGACAGGAGGGACTGAAGCTTTCTTT

j_gene: TRBJ2-3
v_gene: TRBV3-1
d_gene: .
CDR3aa: CASSHRGRSADTQYF
CDR3nt: TGTGCCAGCAGCCATCGGGGGAGATCAGCAGATACGCAGTATTTT

j_gene: TRBJ2-2
v_gene: TRBV5-1
d_gene: .
CDR3aa: CASGSQGTGELFF
CDR3nt: TGCGCCAGCGGGAGCCAGGGCACCGGGGAGCTGTTTTTT

j_gene: TRBJ2-1
v_gene: TRBV28
d_gene: .
CDR3aa: CASSSSGEGYNEQFF
CDR3nt: TGTGCCAGCAGTTCGAGCGGAGAGGGATACAATGAGCAGTTCTTC

j_gene: TRBJ1-1
v_gene: TRBV5-6
d_gene: TRBD1
CDR3aa: CASSYNSGGEAFF
CDR3nt: TGTGCCAGCAGCTACAATTCAGGGGGTGAAGCTTTCTTT

j_gene: TRBJ2-7
v_gene: TRBV18
d_gene: TRBD2
CDR3aa: CASSTSGPSYEQYF
CDR3nt: TGTGCCAGCTCGACTAGCGGGCCCTCCTACGAGCAGTACTTC

j_gene: TRBJ2-7
v_gene: TRBV19
d_gene: .
CDR3aa: CASSGPSAAYEQYF
CDR3nt: TGTGCCAGTAGCGGGCCTTCCGCCGCCTACGAGCAGTACTTC

j_gene: TRBJ1-2
v_gene: TRBV12-3/TRBV12-4
d_gene: .
CDR3aa: CASSLQSRGGGGYTF
CDR3nt: TGTGCCAGCAGTTTACAAAGCAGGGGTGGGGGCGGCTACACCTTC

j_gene: TRBJ2-7
v_gene: TRBV29-1
d_gene: TRBD1
CDR3aa: CSARTGSFPYEQYF
CDR3nt: TGCAGCGCCCGGACAGGGTCTTTTCCCTACGAGCAGTACTTC

j_gene: TRBJ2-1
v_gene: TRBV7-9
d_gene: .
CDR3aa: CASSLAEGLMDEQFF
CDR3nt: TGTGCCAGCAGCTTGGCGGAGGGTTTGATGGATGAGCAGTTCTTC